The clone carrying this T cell receptor beta chain was observed once. This CDR3 has 17 amino acids. From germline, CDR1 is LNHDA and CDR2 SQIVND (reference sequence). The V end was cut by 3 bases, the J end by 0 bases, with 15 bases between. The data are from a study of blood T cell repertoires in COVID-19. As handled by the study authors: From reference gene primer amplification, estimates of nucleated cell counts were derived. Only in-frame clones appear in the TCRdb table, and some are missing; sequencing was by immunoSEQ multiplex PCR. That table gives V, J and clone size, and the DNA gave D and trimming. Among approximately 330,000 clones, roughly 90% were seen once, and the ten largest hold just over 9.5%.

The material sequenced was peripheral blood. V is TRBV19 and J is TRBJ1-3; unclear D gene. This clonotype originated in a man aged 25 to 45 with COVID-19, enrolled during active disease. DNA for the CDR3: TGTGCCAGTAGTATGGGATGGACTCCGAGCTCTGGAAACACCATATATTTT. This translates into CASSMGWTPSSGNTIYF.